This T cell receptor beta chain appears in the sequencing data of a study of T cell repertoires in cytomegalovirus infection. Study-wide background: Signatures in public TCR beta sequences pointed to both CMV infection and matching HLA type.

Worth noting for this clonotype: Its target is unknown. A much larger clone lies one base from this, so it may be a read error. The conserved phenylalanine or tryptophan is not found at the CDR3 terminus, so this likely reflects a read error.

CDR1 SNHLY and CDR2 FYNNEI come from the germline V gene. The V and J ends lost 4 bases and 1 base, in that order; junction bases with no gene match: 11. This CDR3 comprises 19 residues. TCRdb reprocessed the reads via MiXCR and lists one record per CDR3 protein. The repertoire includes 210,000 or so distinct CDR3 sequences, around 6.4% of them detected once, and around 6.5% sits in the top ten. Whole-study findings and limits: There were carriers of CMV plus the relevant HLA, and cumulative public TCR beta family frequency identified them. Dominant in the ex vivo response were TCR beta clonotypes restricted by HLA-C and specific for CMV.

The sequenced sample was PBMCs. V usage is TRBV2 and J usage is TRBJ2-6, with 9 bases fitting TRBD1. The TCR was taken from a human donor in good health (CMV status not recorded). Some clones in this sample may be carry-over from other donors' samples. CDR3 bases: TGTGCCAGCAGTGTGGGACAGGGCGCGGTCCAATCTGGGGCCAACGTCCTGACTTAC. Translation: CASSVGQGAVQSGANVLTY.